This TCR beta chain was documented in a study of blood T cell repertoires in COVID-19. Across the study: Sample material is recorded as cDNA or gDNA derived from T cells, B-cell-depleted T cells, or PBMCs.

The Seattle site enrolled patients during active infection and followed them longitudinally. The germline V and J ends were trimmed by 4 bases and 2 bases, with 6 bases remaining between them. Germline V gene data show CDR1 as SGHNT and CDR2 as YYREEE (reference sequence). The CDR3 loop spans 12 amino acids. Original processing notes: Scientists estimated how many nucleated cells there were by amplifying reference gene primers. Libraries were prepared by immunoSEQ multiplex PCR; TCRdb keeps only in-frame clonotypes and omits some of them. The DNA gave D and trimming, while V, J and clone size come from that table. Here the sample spans around 310,000 clones, 90% being singletons.

The gene calls are TRBV5-4 and TRBJ1-1; D is uncertain. The specimen was peripheral blood. The receptor comes from a woman in her twenties or thirties with COVID-19, enrolled during active disease. The CDR3 bases are TGTGCCAGCAGCCCCGGTAACACTGAAGCTTTCTTT. Translated: CASSPGNTEAFF. Looking up the rest from reference TRBV5-4 and TRBJ1-1 gives the full variable domain: ETGVTQSPTHLIKTRGQQVTLRCSSQSGHNTVSWYQQALGQGPQFIFQYYREEENGRGNFPPRFSGLQFPNYSSELNVNALELDDSALYLCASSPGNTEAFFGQGTRLTVV.